Listed here are 15 T cell receptor beta chains from one sample, sequenced in a study of regulatory T cells in long-lasting Graves disease. Documented time point: persistent/refractory GD, antithyroid drugs over 5 years with positive TRAb. The authors made the TCR library using RNA they extracted from PBMCs. HTBI primers from iRepertoire and Arm-PCR of CDR3 regions yielded the TCR beta libraries. TCRdb redid the calling of the multiplex PCR reads with MiXCR, one entry per CDR3 protein. This table has some 300,000 distinct CDR3 sequences, 20% to 25% appearing once. The specimen was peripheral blood mononuclear cells (PBMCs), collected when the disease was refractory, from a patient treated with antithyroid drugs. These receptors all stem from a female donor with Graves disease.

This clonotype was counted a few times. V is TRBV30 and J is TRBJ2-7; D call uncertain. This CDR3 spans 12 amino acids. Germline CDR1 and CDR2: GTSNPN and SVGIG (reference sequence). Trimming cost V 2 bases and J 5 bases, with 10 bases left between them. The chain's CDR3 is CAWSYGRDEQYF. The CDR3, as DNA: TGTGCCTGGAGTTATGGTCGGGACGAGCAGTACTTC.

This clonotype came up many times. The chain's CDR3 is CASSLGLTGGLQPQHF. The CDR3 DNA reads TGTGCCAGCAGTTTAGGCCTGACAGGGGGCTTACAGCCCCAGCATTTT. The V and J genes are TRBV12-3 or TRBV12-4 and TRBJ1-5; TRBD1 agrees at 10 bases. Losses at the gene ends were 1 base for V and 7 bases for J; bases not matched to a gene: 7. The CDR3 sequence is 16 residues long.

At least ten counts were recorded for this clonotype. This sequence joins TRBV30 and TRBJ1-1, with unresolved D. There are 13 residues in the CDR3. Trimming left V 2 bases short and J 3 bases short, with 10 bases between. The germline V gene has CDR1 GTSNPN and CDR2 SVGIG (reference sequence). The CDR3 DNA sequence: TGTGCCTGGAGTTGGCAGGACGACACTGAAGCTTTCTTT. Translated: CAWSWQDDTEAFF.

The chain couples TRBV27 to TRBJ1-2; D possibly corresponds to TRBD1 (5 bases). CDR3 length: 12 amino acids. Germline assignment: CDR1 MNHEY and CDR2 SMNVEV (reference sequence). The V gene lost 10 bases and the J gene lost 7 bases, with 16 bases spanning the gap. The CDR3, as DNA: TGTGCCATCGGGGGTCCTCTGGGTGGCTACACCTTC. Translation: CAIGGPLGGYTF.

This clonotype turned up a few times. The junction does not match germline at one end; this may be a read error. V and J are TRBV7-2 and TRBJ2-5, with D possibly being TRBD1 (6 bases). There are 14 residues in the CDR3. Germline loops: CDR1 SGHTA, CDR2 FQGNSA. CDR3 in DNA: TGCGCCAGCAGCCTCCCCACAGGGCGAGAGACCCAGTACTTC. The encoded protein is CASSLPTGRETQYF.

The chain is built from TRBV6-6 and TRBJ1-3; D perhaps matches TRBD1 (6 bases). This CDR3 region has 15 residues. Germline V gives CDR1 MNHNY, CDR2 SVGAGI (reference sequence). Trimming cost V 0 bases and J 2 bases, with 8 bases left between them. CDR3 sequence reads: CASSYSTGPGNTIYF. The CDR3 nucleotides read TGTGCCAGCAGTTACTCGACAGGCCCTGGAAACACCATATATTTT.

This chain uses TRBV6-5 with TRBJ2-7; no clear D gene. V lost 0 bases to trimming and J lost 4 bases, with 10 bases between them. The CDR3 is made up of 14 amino acids. Germline-derived CDR1 and CDR2 are MNHEY and SVGAGI. CDR3 protein: CASSYSGSLYEQYF. DNA of the CDR3: TGTGCCAGCAGTTACTCCGGGTCCCTGTACGAGCAGTACTTC.

The DNA for the CDR3 is TGCAGTGCTTATCGACAGGGGTCAGGAACTGAAGCTTTCTTT. This translates into CSAYRQGSGTEAFF. The chain joins TRBV20-1 to TRBJ1-1; TRBD1 matches 8 bases. Trimming took 5 bases from V and 5 from J; bases not matched to a gene: 10. Per the germline V gene, CDR1 is DFQATT and CDR2 is SNEGSKA (reference sequence). The CDR3 is 14 amino acids.

A few counts support this clonotype. The CDR3 bases are TGTGCCAGCGTCTTCGGGACAGGGGTGACTGAAGCTTTCTTT. Protein sequence: CASVFGTGVTEAFF. The chain joins TRBV6-1 to TRBJ1-1, with 10 bases identical to TRBD1. Unmatched junction bases numbered 8, after V lost 8 bases and J lost 5 bases. There are 14 residues in the CDR3. Germline-derived CDR1 and CDR2 are MNHNS and SASEGT.

This clonotype has only a few counts. The chain combines TRBV30 with TRBJ1-5; the match to TRBD1 covers 7 bases. This CDR3 has 14 residues. V lost 3 bases and J lost 4; bases outside the gene matches: 6. Germline V CDR1 and CDR2: GTSNPN, SVGIG (reference sequence). The DNA for the CDR3 is TGTGCCTGGAGGGGAGCAGGGGGGAATCAGCCCCAGCATTTT. This encodes CAWRGAGGNQPQHF.

The V gene is TRBV7-9, the J gene TRBJ1-1; D not resolved. Germline-derived CDR1 and CDR2 are SEHNR and FQNEAQ (reference sequence). CDR3 size: 13 residues. The V end was cut by 5 bases, the J end by 1 base, with 8 bases between. DNA of the CDR3: TGTGCCAGCAGCCTACTAGCGAACACTGAAGCTTTCTTT. Protein: CASSLLANTEAFF.

A few counts support this clonotype. The junction shows a germline mismatch at one end, possibly a read error. The CDR3 sequence is CASSLAKMNAEAFF. CDR3 in DNA: TGTGCCAGCAGCTTAGCGAAAATGAACGCTGAAGCTTTCTTT. V gene TRBV7-9 combines with J gene TRBJ1-1; D remains ambiguous. Germline V lookup: CDR1 SEHNR, CDR2 FQNEAQ (reference sequence). This CDR3 is built from 14 residues.

The gene calls are TRBV28 and TRBJ2-1; tentatively, D is TRBD2 (6 bases). The germline gives CDR1 MDHEN, CDR2 SYDVKM. The CDR3 contains 19 residues. V lost 6 bases to trimming and J lost 5 bases, with 29 bases between them. CDR3 in amino acids: CASSHGLLRASVAHNEQFF. The CDR3 DNA follows: TGTGCCAGCAGCCACGGCCTCCTACGGGCTAGCGTAGCCCACAATGAGCAGTTCTTC.

There are a few counts of this clonotype. The V gene is TRBV20-1, the J gene TRBJ2-7, with D tentatively TRBD2 (6 bases). CDR1 is DFQATT and CDR2 is SNEGSKA in the germline V gene (reference sequence). The CDR3 runs to 16 residues. Deletions cut 3 bases from V and 0 bases from J, with 18 bases between. The CDR3 DNA is TGCAGTGCTAGTCCTCAGACTAGGGCCGTCTCCTACGAGCAGTACTTC. Amino acid sequence: CSASPQTRAVSYEQYF.

The V gene is TRBV6-2 or TRBV6-3, the J gene TRBJ2-6; 9 nucleotides match TRBD1. J gave up 0 bases and V 2 bases, and 8 bases lay outside the gene matches. The CDR3 runs 19 residues. Germline V gene sequence: CDR1 MNHEY, CDR2 SVGEGT. In nucleotides, the CDR3 is TGTGCCAGCAGTTACGAGTACAGGGGGCCCAGCTCTGGGGCCAACGTCCTGACTTTC. It encodes CASSYEYRGPSSGANVLTF.